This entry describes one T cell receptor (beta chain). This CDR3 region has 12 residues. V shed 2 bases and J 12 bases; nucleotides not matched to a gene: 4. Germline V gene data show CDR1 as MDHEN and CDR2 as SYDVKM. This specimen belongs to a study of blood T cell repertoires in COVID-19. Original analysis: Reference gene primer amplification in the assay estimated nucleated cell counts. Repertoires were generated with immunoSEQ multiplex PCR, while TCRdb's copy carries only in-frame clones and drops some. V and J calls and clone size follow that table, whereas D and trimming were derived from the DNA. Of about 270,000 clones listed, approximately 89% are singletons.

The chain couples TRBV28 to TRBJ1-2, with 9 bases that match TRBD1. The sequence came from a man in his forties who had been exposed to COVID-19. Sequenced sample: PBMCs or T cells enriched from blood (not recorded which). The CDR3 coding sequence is TGTGCCAGCAGTTTAATCCGGACAGGGGACACCTTC. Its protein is CASSLIRTGDTF.